The present T cell receptor beta chain was sequenced within a study of blood T cells in healthy people across ages. Study conclusions and caveats: Higher diversity and more naive CD4+ cells were features of long-lived donors, compared to aged donors.

As concerns this clonotype: The antigen is unknown.

Germline lookup yields CDR1 MNHEY and CDR2 SVGAGI. The CDR3 spans 15 residues. Trimming removed 6 bases at V and 3 bases at J, with 14 bases between. Sample-barcoded 5' priming and a J-beta primer mix drove a second PCR of about 7 to 12 cycles. TCRdb processed the 5' RACE reads anew with MiXCR; each CDR3 protein has one entry. The table has 980,000 or so distinct CDR3 sequences, about 48% seen once. Every sample gave at least 5 micrograms of total RNA when it was extracted. J is TRBJ2-2 and V is TRBV6-5; tentatively, D is TRBD1 (5 bases). The sequence was collected from a man aged 30 to 45 in good health. The sequencing sample was made of blood. This CDR3 reads CASSSSAGHTGELFF. The CDR3 coding sequence is TGTGCCAGCAGCTCCTCGGCAGGGCACACCGGGGAGCTGTTTTTT.